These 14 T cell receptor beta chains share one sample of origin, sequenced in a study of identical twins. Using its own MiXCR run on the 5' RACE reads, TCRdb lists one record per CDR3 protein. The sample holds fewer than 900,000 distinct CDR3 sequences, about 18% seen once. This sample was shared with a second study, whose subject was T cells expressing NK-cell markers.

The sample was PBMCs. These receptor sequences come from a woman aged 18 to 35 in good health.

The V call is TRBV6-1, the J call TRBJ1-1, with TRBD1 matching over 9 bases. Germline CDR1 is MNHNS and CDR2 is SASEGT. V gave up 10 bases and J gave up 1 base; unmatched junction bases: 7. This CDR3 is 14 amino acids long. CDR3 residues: CATKRTGANTEAFF. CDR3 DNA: TGTGCCACGAAAAGGACAGGGGCGAACACTGAAGCTTTCTTT.

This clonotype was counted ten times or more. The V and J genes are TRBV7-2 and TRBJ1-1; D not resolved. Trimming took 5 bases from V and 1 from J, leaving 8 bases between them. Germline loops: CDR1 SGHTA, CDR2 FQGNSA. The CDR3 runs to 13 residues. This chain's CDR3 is CASSLLQNTEAFF. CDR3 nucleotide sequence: TGTGCCAGCAGCCTGTTACAGAACACTGAAGCTTTCTTT. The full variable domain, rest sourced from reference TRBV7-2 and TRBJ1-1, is GAGVSQSPSNKVTEKGKDVELRCDPISGHTALYWYRQSLGQGLEFLIYFQGNSAPDKSGLPSDRFSAERTGGSVSTLTIQRTQQEDSAVYLCASSLLQNTEAFFGQGTRLTVV.

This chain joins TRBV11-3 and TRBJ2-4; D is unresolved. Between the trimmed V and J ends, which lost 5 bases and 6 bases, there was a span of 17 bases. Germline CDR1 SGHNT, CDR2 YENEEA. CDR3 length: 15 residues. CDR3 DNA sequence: TGTGCCAGCAGCCCCCCAGGAGTTACTATAAACATTCAGTACTTC. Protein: CASSPPGVTINIQYF.

CDR3 loop: CASSPRDVNPNYGYTF. Written as DNA, the CDR3 is TGTGCCAGCAGTCCCCGAGATGTAAATCCTAACTATGGCTACACCTTC. The chain couples TRBV4-2 to TRBJ1-2; D is unresolved. CDR3 length equals 16 residues. V was clipped by 6 bases and J by 0 bases, with 17 bases between them. Germline V gene sequence: CDR1 LGHNA, CDR2 YNFKEQ.

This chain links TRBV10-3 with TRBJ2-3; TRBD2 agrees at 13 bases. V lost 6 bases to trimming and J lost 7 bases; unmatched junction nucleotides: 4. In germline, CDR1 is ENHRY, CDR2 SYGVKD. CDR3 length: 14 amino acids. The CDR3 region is CAIRDGTSGNTQYF. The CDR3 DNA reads TGTGCCATCAGGGACGGGACTAGCGGGAATACGCAGTATTTT.

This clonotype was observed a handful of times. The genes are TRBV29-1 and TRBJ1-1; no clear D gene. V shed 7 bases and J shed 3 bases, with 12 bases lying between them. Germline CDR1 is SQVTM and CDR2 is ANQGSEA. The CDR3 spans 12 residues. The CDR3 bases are TGCAGCGCCCTCCGGGCAGACACTGAAGCTTTCTTT. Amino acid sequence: CSALRADTEAFF.

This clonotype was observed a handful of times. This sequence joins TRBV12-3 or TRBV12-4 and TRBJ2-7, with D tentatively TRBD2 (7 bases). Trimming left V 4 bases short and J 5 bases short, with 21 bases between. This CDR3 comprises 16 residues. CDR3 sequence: CASSSRIGGPVNEQYF. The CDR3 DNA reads TGTGCCAGCAGTTCACGGATCGGGGGGCCGGTGAACGAGCAGTACTTC.

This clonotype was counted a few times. The CDR3: CASTGVSFQETQYF. CDR3 nucleotide sequence: TGTGCCAGCACCGGGGTCTCCTTCCAAGAGACCCAGTACTTC. This chain uses TRBV12-3 or TRBV12-4 with TRBJ2-5; D possibly corresponds to TRBD2 (5 bases). V was shortened by 7 bases and J by 1 base, with 13 bases between the two germline ends. CDR3 length: 14 residues.

Here the CDR3 DNA reads TGCGCCAGCAGCGAACGTACAGGTAGCACAGATACGCAGTATTTT. Amino acid sequence: CASSERTGSTDTQYF. The genes are TRBV5-1 and TRBJ2-3, with a weak D call TRBD1 (5 bases). The CDR3 extends over 15 amino acids. Germline V gene sequence: CDR1 SGHRS, CDR2 YFSETQ. Trimming left V 4 bases short and J 0 bases short, with 12 bases between.

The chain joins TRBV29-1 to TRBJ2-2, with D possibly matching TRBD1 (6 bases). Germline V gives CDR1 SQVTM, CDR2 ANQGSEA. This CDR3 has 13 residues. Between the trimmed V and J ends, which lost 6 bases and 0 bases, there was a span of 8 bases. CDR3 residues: CSVTGTNTGELFF. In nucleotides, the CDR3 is TGCAGCGTGACAGGCACGAACACCGGGGAGCTGTTTTTT.

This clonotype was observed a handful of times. CDR3 DNA sequence: TGCAGTGCTACAGGTTACAATGAGCAGTTCTTC. Translation: CSATGYNEQFF. The J gene is TRBJ2-1, the V gene TRBV20-1, with unresolved D. The V gene's germline CDR1 is DFQATT and CDR2 SNEGSKA (reference sequence). The V gene lost 4 bases and the J gene lost 4 bases, with 5 bases spanning the gap. The CDR3 is 11 amino acids.

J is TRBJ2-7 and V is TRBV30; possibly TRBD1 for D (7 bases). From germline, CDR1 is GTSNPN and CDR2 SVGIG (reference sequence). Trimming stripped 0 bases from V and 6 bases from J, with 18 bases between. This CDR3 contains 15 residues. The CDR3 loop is CAWSVSWQGGGEQYF. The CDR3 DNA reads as TGTGCCTGGAGTGTATCGTGGCAGGGGGGTGGCGAGCAGTACTTC.

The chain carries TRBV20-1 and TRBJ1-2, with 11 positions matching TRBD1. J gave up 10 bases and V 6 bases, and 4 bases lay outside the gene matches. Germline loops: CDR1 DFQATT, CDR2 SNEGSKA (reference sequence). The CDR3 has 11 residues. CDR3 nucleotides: TGCAGTGCGAAGGGACAGGGGGACTACACCTTC. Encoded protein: CSAKGQGDYTF.

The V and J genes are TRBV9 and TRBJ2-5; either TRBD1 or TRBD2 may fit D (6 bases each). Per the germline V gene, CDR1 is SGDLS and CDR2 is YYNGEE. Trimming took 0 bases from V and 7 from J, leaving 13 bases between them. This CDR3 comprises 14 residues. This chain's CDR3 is CASSVVGEGGTQYF. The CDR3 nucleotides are TGTGCCAGCAGCGTAGTGGGCGAGGGGGGGACCCAGTACTTC.